A selection of T cell receptor beta chains follows, all from one sample in a study of cytomegalovirus exposure and HLA in healthy donors. Using immunoSEQ multiplex PCR, the repertoire was profiled, and TCRdb retains in-frame clones only, with some absent. The table shows fewer than 250,000 clones, with approximately 75% occurring only once. The sequencing sample was made of PBMCs. All receptors come from a man younger than 45 in good health and CMV-seropositive. Both conserved end residues are trimmed from each CDR3. Each record gives: CDR3 protein, V gene, J gene, clone size. Rows may omit the clone size; those that give it use once, few, many or a size class.

AITPHRSGTSRPYEQY	TRBV10-3	TRBJ2-7	.
ASSQDTGSYNEQF	TRBV4-1	TRBJ2-1	.
ASSSLESYT	TRBV28	TRBJ1-2	.
AWSVLNEQF	TRBV30	TRBJ2-1	.
ASSLEIWATYEQY	TRBV11-2	TRBJ2-7	few
ASSLGDRAYNEQF	TRBV7-6	TRBJ2-1	.
ASSYYPRGRDYGYT	TRBV28	TRBJ1-2	.
ASSGQGGSTEAF	TRBV18	TRBJ1-1	once
ASSVNAPGQTEEQY	TRBV9	TRBJ2-5	.
ASSVSYGSVSYNEQF	TRBV6-1	TRBJ2-1	.
ASSLGGTGSNLYTEAF	TRBV5-1	TRBJ1-1	.
ASSSGSQGVSGNTIY	TRBV5-1	TRBJ1-3	few
ASLNGGISSYEQY	TRBV11-2	TRBJ2-7	.
ASSSGLAGDEQY	TRBV7-3	.	.
ASSPGAGGVVKETQY	TRBV5-4	TRBJ2-5	.
ASSNRQGANTEAF	TRBV5-1	TRBJ1-1	.
ASSPGLAGHTGELF	TRBV5-1	TRBJ2-2	.
ASSLWGTDEKLF	TRBV27	TRBJ1-4	.
ASSYNRASLGNTIY	TRBV6-5	TRBJ1-3	.
ASSRGTGGVNGYT	TRBV7-2	TRBJ1-2	once
ASTPLLTESSYEQY	TRBV7-2	TRBJ2-7	few
AWSFPGTSGIGADTQY	TRBV30	TRBJ2-3	few
ASSFTGGDEQY	TRBV5-4	.	.
ASSAQIEKLF	TRBV25-1	TRBJ1-4	once
ASSFGTVEPNQPQH	TRBV7-8	TRBJ1-5	.
ASSLRYRDAYT	TRBV7-2	TRBJ1-2	.
ASSQDPSLNQPQH	TRBV4-1	TRBJ1-5	.
ASSLLAGPYNEQF	TRBV9	TRBJ2-1	.
ASRRDRGYEQY	TRBV6-5	.	.
ASSPGQGLNQPQH	TRBV5-4	TRBJ1-5	.
ASSQGQAYEQY	TRBV13	TRBJ2-7	.